The 15 T cell receptor beta chains given below trace back to one sample, sequenced in a study of cytomegalovirus exposure and HLA in healthy donors. PCR used 60 Vbeta primers and 13 Jbeta primers. The data were produced by immunoSEQ multiplex PCR, yet TCRdb's version contains in-frame clones alone and is incomplete. This table holds 110,000 or so clones, approximately 80% found once. The sample taken for sequencing was PBMCs. The receptors come from a man younger than 35 in good health and CMV-seropositive.

The chain recombines TRBV4-1 with TRBJ1-2; D is ambiguous. V was trimmed by 1 base and J by 0 bases, leaving 15 bases between them. CDR1 and CDR2 from the germline V gene are MGHRA and YSYEKL. The length of the CDR3 is 17 residues. The CDR3 loop reads CASSQADMGLTNYGYTF. The CDR3 DNA follows: TGCGCCAGCAGCCAAGCAGATATGGGCCTCACTAACTATGGCTACACCTTC.

The rearrangement uses TRBV9 and TRBJ2-1; maybe TRBD2 (6 bases). In germline, CDR1 is SGDLS, CDR2 YYNGEE. The CDR3 is made up of 14 amino acids. Trimming cost V 4 bases and J 5 bases, with 13 bases left between them. The CDR3 protein is CASSPGGNHNEQFF. The CDR3, as DNA: TGTGCCAGCAGCCCCGGAGGGAACCACAATGAGCAGTTCTTC.

The J gene is TRBJ1-1, the V gene TRBV30, with TRBD1 matching over 7 bases. Germline V lookup: CDR1 GTSNPN, CDR2 SVGIG (reference sequence). This CDR3 is 14 amino acids long. Trimming took 5 bases from V and 3 from J; bases not matched to a gene: 9. CDR3 DNA sequence: TGTGCCTGGGAGACAGGGCCAGAAGACACTGAAGCTTTCTTT. Protein sequence: CAWETGPEDTEAFF.

This clone was counted only a few times. The chain has TRBV7-2 and TRBJ1-1; D is possibly TRBD1 (5 bases). CDR3 size: 13 residues. Germline CDR1 is SGHTA and CDR2 is FQGNSA. V lost 5 bases and J 0 bases, leaving 7 bases between the germline ends. The CDR3 nucleotides are TGTGCCAGCAGCCCGGACATGAACACTGAAGCTTTCTTT. The encoded protein is CASSPDMNTEAFF.

CDR3 amino acids: CASSQEGGGLAGDLEHDEQYF. CDR3 nucleotides: TGCGCCAGCAGCCAAGAAGGGGGAGGACTAGCGGGAGACTTGGAGCACGACGAGCAGTACTTC. The rearrangement links TRBV4-1 to TRBJ2-7; 13 positions agree with TRBD2. Trimming cost V 0 bases and J 5 bases; bases outside gene matches: 19. The CDR3 sequence is 21 residues long. The V gene's germline CDR1 is MGHRA and CDR2 YSYEKL.

As to this clone: One junction end does not reproduce the germline sequence, and a read error may be involved. The chain uses TRBV7-7 and TRBJ2-2, with D perhaps TRBD1 (5 bases). The germline CDR1 and CDR2 sequences are SSHAT and FNYEAQ (reference sequence). The CDR3 is made up of 14 amino acids. The DNA of the CDR3 is TGTGCTAGCAGCTTAAGGGGCTCGTCCGGGGAGCTGTTTTTT. Translating gives CASSLRGSSGELFF.

The chain links TRBV9 to TRBJ2-1; 10 bases agree with TRBD2. Per the germline V gene, CDR1 is SGDLS and CDR2 is YYNGEE. The CDR3 is 15 amino acids. Trimming at V came to 3 bases and at J to 2 bases, leaving 2 bases not matched to a gene. This chain's CDR3 is CASSDTSGTYNEQFF. Written as DNA, the CDR3 is TGTGCCAGCAGCGACACTAGCGGGACCTACAATGAGCAGTTCTTC.

This chain joins TRBV27 and TRBJ2-7, with a tentative D call TRBD2 (5 bases). CDR1 is MNHEY and CDR2 is SMNVEV in the germline V gene (reference sequence). V lost 6 bases and J 2 bases, leaving 14 bases between the germline ends. The CDR3 has 14 residues. The CDR3 DNA sequence: TGTGCCAGCAGGTTACGGACGGGGACCTACGAGCAGTACTTC. It codes for CASRLRTGTYEQYF.

As regards this clone: The conserved final phenylalanine or tryptophan is absent from the CDR3, which likely points to a read error. It is unclear where the CDR3 begins or ends on the DNA, so no DNA is shown, and the CDR3 is as TCRdb lists it. V usage is TRBV28 and J usage is TRBJ2-7; the table's D call, TRBD2, has no DNA check behind it. 9 amino acids form the CDR3, both terminal residues included. The germline V gene has CDR1 MDHEN and CDR2 SYDVKM. The CDR3: CASYGGRCL.

The rearrangement links TRBV9 to TRBJ2-1, with TRBD2 matching over 7 bases. The V gene's germline CDR1 is SGDLS and CDR2 YYNGEE. This CDR3 contains 15 residues. The V segment lost 1 base and the J segment 10 bases; nucleotides outside the gene matches: 11. This CDR3 reads CASSVSGGSSSEQFF. The DNA of the CDR3 is TGTGCCAGCAGCGTATCTGGCGGGAGTTCTTCCGAGCAGTTCTTC.

The chain carries TRBV27 and TRBJ1-1, with TRBD1 matching 7 bases. The CDR3 is 13 residues long. J gave up 11 bases and V 6 bases, and 12 bases lay outside the gene matches. Germline-derived CDR1 and CDR2 are MNHEY and SMNVEV (reference sequence). The CDR3 loop is CASRGGQAVGAFF. As DNA, the CDR3 is TGTGCCAGCAGAGGCGGACAGGCCGTCGGCGCTTTCTTT.

V gene TRBV5-4 combines with J gene TRBJ1-2, with no clear D. The length of the CDR3 is 15 residues. Trimming removed 2 bases at V and 8 bases at J, with 19 bases between. Germline CDR1 reads SGHNT; CDR2 reads YYREEE (reference sequence). Written as DNA, the CDR3 is TGTGCCAGCAGCTTAGACTTAAACCTGAGGGAGGGCTACACCTTC. It specifies CASSLDLNLREGYTF.

The DNA of the CDR3 is TGTGCCAGTCTTAGGGCGGGGGACACCGGGGAGCTGTTTTTT. As protein: CASLRAGDTGELFF. The chain joins TRBV25-1 to TRBJ2-2, with 7 bases identical to TRBD2. This CDR3 has 14 residues. V dropped 9 bases and J dropped 3; count of bases not matched to a gene: 7. Germline V gene lookup returns CDR1 MGHDK and CDR2 SYGVNS.

The V and J genes are TRBV29-1 and TRBJ1-1; D is uncertain. The CDR3 length is 12 residues. Germline V CDR1 and CDR2: SQVTM, ANQGSEA. Trimming took off 1 base at V and 6 bases at J, with 9 bases between the two ends. CDR3 nucleotide sequence: TGCAGCGTTGAAGGGCAGGTCTCTGAAGCTTTCTTT. Protein: CSVEGQVSEAFF.

The chain joins TRBV4-1 to TRBJ2-7; 12 bases agree with TRBD1. The V and J ends lost 4 bases and 4 bases, in that order; junction bases with no gene match: 8. Germline values: CDR1 MGHRA, CDR2 YSYEKL. The CDR3 is 16 amino acids. CDR3 DNA: TGCGCCAGCAGCCGTACTCCGGGACAGGGGGCTTACGAGCAGTACTTC. It codes for CASSRTPGQGAYEQYF.